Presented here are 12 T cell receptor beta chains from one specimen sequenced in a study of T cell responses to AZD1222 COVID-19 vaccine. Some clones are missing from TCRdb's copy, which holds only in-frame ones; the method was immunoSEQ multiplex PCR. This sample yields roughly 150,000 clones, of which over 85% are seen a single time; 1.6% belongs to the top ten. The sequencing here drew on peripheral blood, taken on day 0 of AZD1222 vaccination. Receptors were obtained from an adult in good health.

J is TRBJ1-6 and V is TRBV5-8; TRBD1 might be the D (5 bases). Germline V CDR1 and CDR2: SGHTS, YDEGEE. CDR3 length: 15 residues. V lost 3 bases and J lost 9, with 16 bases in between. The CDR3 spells CASSYRDSSFSPLHF. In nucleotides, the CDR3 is TGTGCCAGCAGCTACCGCGACAGTAGCTTTTCACCCCTCCACTTT.

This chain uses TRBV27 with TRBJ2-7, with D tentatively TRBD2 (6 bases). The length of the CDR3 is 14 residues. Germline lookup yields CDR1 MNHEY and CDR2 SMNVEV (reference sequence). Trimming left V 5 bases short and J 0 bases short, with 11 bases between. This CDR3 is CASSESGSSYEQYF. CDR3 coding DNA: TGTGCCAGCAGTGAAAGCGGGTCCTCCTACGAGCAGTACTTC.

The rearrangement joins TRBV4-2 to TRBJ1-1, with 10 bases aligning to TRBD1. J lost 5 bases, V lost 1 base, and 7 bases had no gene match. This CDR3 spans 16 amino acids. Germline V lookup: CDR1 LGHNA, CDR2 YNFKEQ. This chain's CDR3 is CASSQVTGTGATEAFF. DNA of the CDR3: TGTGCCAGCAGCCAAGTCACCGGGACAGGGGCGACTGAAGCTTTCTTT.

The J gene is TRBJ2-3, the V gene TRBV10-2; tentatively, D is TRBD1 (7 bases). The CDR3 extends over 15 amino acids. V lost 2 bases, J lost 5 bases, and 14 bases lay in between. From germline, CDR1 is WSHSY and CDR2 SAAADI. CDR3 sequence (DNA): TGCGCCAGCAGTGAGATGGAGGGGGCCGGAGATACGCAGTATTTT. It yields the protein CASSEMEGAGDTQYF.

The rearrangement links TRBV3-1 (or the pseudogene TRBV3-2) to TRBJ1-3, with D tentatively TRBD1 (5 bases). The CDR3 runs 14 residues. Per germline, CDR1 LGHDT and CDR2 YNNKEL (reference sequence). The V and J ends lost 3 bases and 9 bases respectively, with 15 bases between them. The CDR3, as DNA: TGTGCCAGCAGCCAGGCTTCGGGGGGTAGCACCATATATTTT. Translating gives CASSQASGGSTIYF.

The CDR3 loop reads CAISGAGRSGADLYNEQFF. The CDR3 nucleotides read TGTGCCATCAGTGGGGCTGGACGGTCGGGGGCGGATCTTTACAATGAGCAGTTCTTC. The chain uses TRBV10-3 and TRBJ2-1; D assignment may be TRBD1 or TRBD2 (6 bases each). Looked up from germline, CDR1 is ENHRY and CDR2 is SYGVKD. V was pared by 4 bases and J by 4 bases, with 26 bases between. The CDR3 is made up of 19 amino acids.

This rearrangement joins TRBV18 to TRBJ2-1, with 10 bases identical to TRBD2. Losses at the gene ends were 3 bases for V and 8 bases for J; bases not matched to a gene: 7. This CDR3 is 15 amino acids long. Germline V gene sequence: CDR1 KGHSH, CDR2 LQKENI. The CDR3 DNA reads TGTGCCAGCTCACCTCCGGGACTAGCGTCCGATGAGCAGTTCTTC. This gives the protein CASSPPGLASDEQFF.

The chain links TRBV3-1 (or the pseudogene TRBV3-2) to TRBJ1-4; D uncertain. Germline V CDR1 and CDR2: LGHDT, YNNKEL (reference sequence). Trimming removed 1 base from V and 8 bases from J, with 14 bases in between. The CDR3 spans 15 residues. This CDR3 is CASSQVGRVQEKLFF. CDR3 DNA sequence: TGTGCCAGCAGCCAAGTAGGTCGCGTCCAGGAAAAACTGTTTTTT.

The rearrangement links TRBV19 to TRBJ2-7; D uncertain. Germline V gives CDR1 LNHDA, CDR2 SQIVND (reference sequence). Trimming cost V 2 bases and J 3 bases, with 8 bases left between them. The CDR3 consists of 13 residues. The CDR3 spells CASSISGLYEQYF. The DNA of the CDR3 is TGTGCCAGTAGTATATCTGGCCTCTACGAGCAGTACTTC.

DNA for the CDR3: TGTGCCAGCAGCCCGGGACAGGGAGGAAACACCATATATTTT. Encoded protein: CASSPGQGGNTIYF. This sequence joins TRBV7-8 and TRBJ1-3; 9 bases line up with TRBD1. V was pared by 5 bases and J by 4 bases, with 3 bases of the junction left unmatched. The CDR3 length is 14 residues. Germline V gives CDR1 SGHVS, CDR2 FQNEAQ.

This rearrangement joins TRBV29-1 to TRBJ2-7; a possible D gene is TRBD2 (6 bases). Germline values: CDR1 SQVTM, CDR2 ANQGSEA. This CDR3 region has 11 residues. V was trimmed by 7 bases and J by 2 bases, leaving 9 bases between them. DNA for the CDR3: TGCAGCGGGGGACTTCCCTACGAGCAGTACTTC. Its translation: CSGGLPYEQYF.

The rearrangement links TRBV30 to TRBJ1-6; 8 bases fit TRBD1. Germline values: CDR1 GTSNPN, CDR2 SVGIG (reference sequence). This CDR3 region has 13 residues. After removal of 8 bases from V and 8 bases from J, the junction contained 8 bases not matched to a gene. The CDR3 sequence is CAGRTGYYSPLHF. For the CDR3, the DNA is TGTGCCGGACGGACAGGGTATTATTCACCCCTCCACTTT.